This TCR beta chain appears in the sequencing data of a study of CD8 T cells in Susac syndrome. V was trimmed by 1 base and J by 2 bases, leaving 15 bases between them. Per germline, CDR1 GTSNPN and CDR2 SVGIG (reference sequence). The CDR3 runs to 16 residues. An input of about 0.45 to 1 ug of RNA was subjected to reverse transcription using random hexamers. TCRdb itself ran the immunoSEQ multiplex PCR reads through MiXCR, one entry per CDR3 protein. The sample consists of about 240,000 distinct CDR3 sequences, less than 96% of them appearing once. The specimen sequenced was CD4+ T cells from PBMCs. V and J are TRBV30 and TRBJ1-5; D may be TRBD1 (6 bases). This clonotype was sampled from a human donor with Susac syndrome. The CDR3, as DNA: TGTGCCTGGAGTGGGGCGACGGGGGGCGGCAATCAGCCCCAGCATTTT. Translation gives CAWSGATGGGNQPQHF.